These 16 T cell receptor beta chains share one sample of origin, sequenced in a study of CD8 T cells in Susac syndrome. The RNA, 0.5 to 1 ug, was put through reverse transcription using random hexamers. A single record per CDR3 protein comes from TCRdb applying MiXCR to the immunoSEQ multiplex PCR reads. The table shows over 100,000 distinct CDR3 sequences, with just under 95% occurring only once. Sequenced sample: CD8+ T cells from PBMCs. These receptors all stem from a human donor with Susac syndrome.

The chain recombines TRBV20-1 with TRBJ2-7, with D hard to call. V lost 2 bases and J lost 1, with 18 bases in between. Germline CDR1 reads DFQATT; CDR2 reads SNEGSKA (reference sequence). The length of the CDR3 is 16 residues. The CDR3 coding sequence is TGCAGTGCTAGAAATGGGCGAGGAGTGTCGTCCTACGAGCAGTACTTC. This gives the protein CSARNGRGVSSYEQYF.

The chain employs TRBV4-1 and TRBJ1-6, with D unresolved. Germline CDR1 reads MGHRA; CDR2 reads YSYEKL. This CDR3 is built from 15 residues. V was cut by 2 bases and J by 5 bases, with 10 bases left in between. DNA for the CDR3: TGCGCCAGCAGCCAATCGACGGCTAATAATTCACCCCTCCACTTT. Protein sequence: CASSQSTANNSPLHF.

The rearrangement joins TRBV7-2 to TRBJ1-5; D unclear. In germline, CDR1 is SGHTA, CDR2 FQGNSA. The CDR3 contains 14 residues. Trimming took off 5 bases at V and 0 bases at J, with 8 bases between the two ends. The CDR3 region is CASSKAVSNQPQHF. The CDR3 DNA reads as TGTGCCAGCAGCAAGGCGGTTAGCAATCAGCCCCAGCATTTT.

J is TRBJ2-7 and V is TRBV7-2; D may be TRBD1 (8 bases). Trimming took off 2 bases at V and 0 bases at J, with 17 bases between the two ends. Germline V gives CDR1 SGHTA, CDR2 FQGNSA. The CDR3 is 17 residues long. The CDR3 region has the DNA TGTGCCAGCAGCTTAACAGGGGGGGCAGACCTCTCCTACGAGCAGTACTTC. Translated, it gives CASSLTGGADLSYEQYF.

CDR3 region: CASSVDSGANEKLFF. As DNA, the CDR3 is TGTGCCAGCAGCGTCGACAGCGGGGCTAATGAAAAACTGTTTTTT. The V and J genes are TRBV9 and TRBJ1-4, with D possibly being TRBD1 (5 bases). The V end was cut by 2 bases, the J end by 3 bases, with 11 bases between. The CDR3 is 15 amino acids. Germline V gene data show CDR1 as SGDLS and CDR2 as YYNGEE.

The rearrangement uses TRBV9 and TRBJ1-2; the D gene is possibly TRBD1 (5 bases). CDR1 and CDR2 from the germline V gene are SGDLS and YYNGEE. Trimming left V 0 bases short and J 7 bases short, with 16 bases between. The CDR3 runs to 15 residues. The CDR3 spells CASSVGGEGLIGYTF. The DNA of the CDR3 is TGTGCCAGCAGCGTAGGGGGGGAGGGCCTAATTGGCTACACCTTC.

The chain recombines TRBV6-5 with TRBJ1-1; D gene uncertain. The V gene's germline CDR1 is MNHEY and CDR2 SVGAGI. V dropped 2 bases and J dropped 5 bases, with 6 bases sitting between them. The CDR3 is 12 amino acids. The CDR3 region has the DNA TGTGCCAGCAGTTACAGCAGTACTGAAGCTTTCTTT. It specifies CASSYSSTEAFF.

The genes are TRBV27 and TRBJ2-7; D ambiguous. The CDR3 loop spans 15 amino acids. Germline CDR1 MNHEY, CDR2 SMNVEV (reference sequence). Trimming left V 4 bases short and J 5 bases short, with 18 bases between. The CDR3 protein is CASSSWGDGGDEQYF. Here the CDR3 DNA reads TGTGCCAGCAGTTCGTGGGGTGATGGTGGAGACGAGCAGTACTTC.

This chain's CDR3 is CSARGQGAEAFF. The CDR3 DNA is TGCAGTGCGAGGGGACAGGGAGCTGAAGCTTTCTTT. V usage is TRBV20-1 and J usage is TRBJ1-1; TRBD1 matches at 9 bases. V was pared by 6 bases and J by 6 bases, with 5 bases of the junction left unmatched. The germline V gene encodes CDR1 DFQATT and CDR2 SNEGSKA (reference sequence). The CDR3 is made up of 12 amino acids.

This chain connects TRBV7-7 to TRBJ2-1; 9 nucleotides match TRBD1. Looked up from germline, CDR1 is SSHAT and CDR2 is FNYEAQ (reference sequence). After removal of 2 bases from V and 6 bases from J, the junction contained 11 bases not matched to a gene. This CDR3 has 17 residues. The CDR3 reads CASSLSQGASPLNEQFF. The CDR3 DNA reads as TGTGCCAGCAGCTTATCACAGGGGGCATCTCCCCTCAATGAGCAGTTCTTC. The full variable domain, its missing parts supplied by reference TRBV7-7 and TRBJ2-1, is GAGVSQSPRYKVTKRGQDVTLRCDPISSHATLYWYQQALGQGPEFLTYFNYEAQPDKSGLPSDRFSAERPEGSISTLTIQRTEQRDSAMYRCASSLSQGASPLNEQFFGPGTRLTVL.

The chain joins TRBV7-2 to TRBJ1-2; D might be TRBD1 (5 bases). This CDR3 is built from 12 residues. V was shortened by 4 bases and J by 4 bases, with 7 bases between the two germline ends. Germline-derived CDR1 and CDR2 are SGHTA and FQGNSA. As DNA, the CDR3 is TGTGCCAGCAGCTCAGGGCTCTATGGCTACACCTTC. Protein: CASSSGLYGYTF.

V gene TRBV2 combines with J gene TRBJ2-5; 8 bases align to TRBD1. Germline CDR1 and CDR2: SNHLY and FYNNEI. J gave up 5 bases and V 6 bases, and 8 bases lay outside the gene matches. There are 14 residues in the CDR3. CDR3 protein: CASSLGQGLETQYF. The CDR3 nucleotides read TGTGCCAGCAGCTTAGGACAGGGTTTGGAGACCCAGTACTTC.

The gene calls are TRBV19 and TRBJ1-2; D gene ambiguous. Per germline, CDR1 LNHDA and CDR2 SQIVND (reference sequence). V gave up 5 bases and J gave up 6 bases, with 16 bases separating them. CDR3 length: 14 residues. CDR3 protein: CASSPRTDMHGYTF. The DNA of the CDR3 is TGTGCCAGTAGTCCTCGGACCGATATGCATGGCTACACCTTC.

The gene calls are TRBV7-2 and TRBJ2-7; D unresolved. The CDR3 is 15 residues long. The germline V gene encodes CDR1 SGHTA and CDR2 FQGNSA. The V end was cut by 3 bases, the J end by 3 bases, with 15 bases between. The DNA of the CDR3 is TGTGCCAGCAGCTTTTTTAGTGGATCCAACTACGAGCAGTACTTC. This gives the protein CASSFFSGSNYEQYF.

This chain joins TRBV4-1 and TRBJ2-1, with 12 bases identical to TRBD1. This CDR3 is 18 amino acids long. With 4 bases clipped from V and 8 bases from J, the junction kept 15 bases outside the gene matches. The germline V gene has CDR1 MGHRA and CDR2 YSYEKL. CDR3 DNA: TGCGCCAGCAGCCCTGGGACAGGGGGCGGCCTCGTGAACGATGAGCAGTTCTTC. It translates to CASSPGTGGGLVNDEQFF.

This clonotype was recorded a few times. The chain couples TRBV25-1 to TRBJ2-3; 14 bases line up with TRBD2. Germline V gene lookup returns CDR1 MGHDK and CDR2 SYGVNS. V dropped 4 bases and J dropped 4; count of bases not matched to a gene: 1. This CDR3 has 15 amino acids. CDR3 nucleotide sequence: TGTGCCAGCAGTGGACTAGCGGGGGGGCCAGATACGCAGTATTTT. It codes for CASSGLAGGPDTQYF.